The sequence of this T cell receptor beta chain was determined in a study of shared clonotypes between healthy human individuals. V lost 3 bases, J lost 5 bases, and 13 bases lay in between. Germline V gene lookup returns CDR1 SGHAT and CDR2 FQNNGV. CDR3 size: 14 residues. Clones were read by immunoSEQ multiplex PCR, and TCRdb kept only the in-frame ones, dropping some. The sample lists 950,000 to 1,300,000 clones, about 80% occurring once. The receptor comes from a man between 18 and 29 years old in good health. Sequences were obtained from memory CD4+ T cells sorted from blood. The subset here: CD45RA-negative fraction. The chain carries TRBV11-2 and TRBJ2-5; D is possibly TRBD1 or TRBD2 (5 bases each). The DNA for the CDR3 is TGTGCCAGCAGCTTGGGGAGCTCAGGGGAGACCCAGTACTTC. It specifies CASSLGSSGETQYF.